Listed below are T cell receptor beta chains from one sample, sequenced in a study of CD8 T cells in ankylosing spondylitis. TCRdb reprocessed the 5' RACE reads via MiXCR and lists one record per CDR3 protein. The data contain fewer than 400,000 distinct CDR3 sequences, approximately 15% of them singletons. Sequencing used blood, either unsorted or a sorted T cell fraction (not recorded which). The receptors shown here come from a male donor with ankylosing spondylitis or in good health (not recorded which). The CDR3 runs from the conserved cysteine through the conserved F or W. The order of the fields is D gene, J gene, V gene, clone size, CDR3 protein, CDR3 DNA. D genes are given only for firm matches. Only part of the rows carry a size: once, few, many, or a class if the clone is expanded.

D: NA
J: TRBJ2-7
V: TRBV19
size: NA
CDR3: CASSQRYSSYEQYF
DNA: TGTGCCAGTAGTCAGAGATACAGCTCCTACGAGCAGTACTTC

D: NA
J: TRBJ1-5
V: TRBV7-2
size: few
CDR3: CASSLGFGNQPQHF
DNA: TGTGCCAGCAGCTTAGGGTTTGGCAATCAGCCCCAGCATTTT

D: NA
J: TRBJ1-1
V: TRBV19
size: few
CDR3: CASSIGQLNTEAFF
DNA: TGTGCCAGTAGTATTGGACAGCTGAACACTGAAGCTTTCTTT

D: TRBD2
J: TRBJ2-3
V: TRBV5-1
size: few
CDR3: CASSLAGGPTDTQYF
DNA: TGCGCCAGCAGCTTAGCGGGGGGCCCCACAGATACGCAGTATTTT

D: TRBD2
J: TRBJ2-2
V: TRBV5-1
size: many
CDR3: CASTLLAGVSGELFF
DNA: TGCGCCAGCACCCTACTAGCGGGAGTTTCCGGGGAGCTGTTTTTT

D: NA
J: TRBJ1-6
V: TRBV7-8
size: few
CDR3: CASSLGGKTNSPLHF
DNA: TGTGCCAGCAGCTTAGGGGGGAAAACCAATTCACCCCTCCACTTT

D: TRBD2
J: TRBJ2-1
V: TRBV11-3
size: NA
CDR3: CASSFSGGEGEQFF
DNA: TGTGCCAGCAGCTTTAGCGGGGGGGAGGGAGAGCAGTTCTTC

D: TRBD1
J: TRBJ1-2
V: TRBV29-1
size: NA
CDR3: CSVEPGQGVISTF
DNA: TGCAGCGTTGAGCCGGGACAGGGGGTTATAAGCACCTTC

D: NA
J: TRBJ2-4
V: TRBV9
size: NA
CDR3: CASSVDIGVNIQYF
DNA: TGTGCCAGCAGCGTAGATATCGGGGTTAACATTCAGTACTTC

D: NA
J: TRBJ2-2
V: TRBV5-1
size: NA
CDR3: CASPYVPAGELFF
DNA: TGCGCCAGCCCCTACGTCCCAGCCGGGGAGCTGTTTTTT

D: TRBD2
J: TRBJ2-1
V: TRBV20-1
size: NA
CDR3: CSATPSGRAYNEQFF
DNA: TGCAGTGCTACCCCAAGCGGGAGAGCCTACAATGAGCAGTTCTTC

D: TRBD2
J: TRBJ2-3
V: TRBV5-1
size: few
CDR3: CASSPRLAGVADTQYF
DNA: TGCGCCAGCAGCCCTCGACTAGCGGGAGTGGCAGATACGCAGTATTTT

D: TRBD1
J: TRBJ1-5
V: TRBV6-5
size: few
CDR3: CASSYVGQGDQPQHF
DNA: TGTGCCAGCAGTTATGTGGGACAGGGGGATCAGCCCCAGCATTTT

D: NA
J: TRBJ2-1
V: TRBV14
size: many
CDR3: CASSLSPKGQQFF
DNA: TGTGCCAGCAGCCTAAGTCCGAAGGGCCAGCAGTTCTTC

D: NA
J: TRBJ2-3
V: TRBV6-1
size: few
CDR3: CASSPPGSVSTDTQYF
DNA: TGTGCCAGCAGTCCCCCGGGGAGCGTAAGCACAGATACGCAGTATTTT

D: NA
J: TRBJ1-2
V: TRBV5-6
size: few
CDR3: CASSLRAVLYGYTF
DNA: TGTGCCAGCAGCTTGCGGGCAGTTCTCTATGGCTACACCTTC

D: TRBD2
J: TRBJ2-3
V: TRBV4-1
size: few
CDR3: CASSQDGVAGDTQYF
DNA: TGCGCCAGCAGCCAAGATGGAGTAGCGGGAGATACGCAGTATTTT

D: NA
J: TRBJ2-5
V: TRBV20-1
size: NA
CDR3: CSARPPSGRQETQYF
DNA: TGCAGTGCTAGACCACCCTCGGGACGCCAAGAGACCCAGTACTTC

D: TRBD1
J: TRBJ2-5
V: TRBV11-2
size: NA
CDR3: CASSFLRGDRGKETQYF
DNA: TGTGCCAGCAGCTTCCTCAGGGGAGACAGGGGGAAAGAGACCCAGTACTTC

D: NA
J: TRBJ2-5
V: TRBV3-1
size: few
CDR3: CASSQAGRPGRETQYF
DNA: TGTGCCAGCAGCCAAGCCGGGAGACCAGGAAGAGAGACCCAGTACTTC

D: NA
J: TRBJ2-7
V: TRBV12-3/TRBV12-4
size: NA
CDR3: CASSSGTKKYF
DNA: TGTGCCAGCAGTTCCGGGACAAAGAAGTACTTC

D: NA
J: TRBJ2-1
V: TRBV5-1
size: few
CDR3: CASSLEAGTHGEQFF
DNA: TGCGCCAGCAGCTTGGAGGCAGGGACACACGGTGAGCAGTTCTTC

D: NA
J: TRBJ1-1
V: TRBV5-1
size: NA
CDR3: CASSWAGLSTEAFF
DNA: TGCGCCAGCAGCTGGGCAGGGTTGAGCACTGAAGCTTTCTTT

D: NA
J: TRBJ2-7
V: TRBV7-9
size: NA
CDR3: CASSYREGVQYF
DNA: TGTGCCAGCAGTTACAGGGAGGGGGTGCAGTACTTC

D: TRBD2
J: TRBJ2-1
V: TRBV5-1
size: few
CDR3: CASSLDGGANNEQFF
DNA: TGCGCCAGCAGCTTGGACGGGGGGGCAAACAATGAGCAGTTCTTC

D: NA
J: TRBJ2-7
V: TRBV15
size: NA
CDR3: CATSSRDADAEQYF
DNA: TGTGCCACCAGCTCTCGGGACGCAGACGCCGAGCAGTACTTC

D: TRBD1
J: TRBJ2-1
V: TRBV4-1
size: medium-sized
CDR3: CASSQLTTRDRVNEQFF
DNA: TGCGCCAGCAGCCAATTAACTACCCGGGACAGGGTTAATGAGCAGTTCTTC

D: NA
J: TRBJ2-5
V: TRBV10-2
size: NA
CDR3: CAISGAGETQYF
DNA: TGCGCCATCTCCGGGGCCGGGGAGACCCAGTACTTC

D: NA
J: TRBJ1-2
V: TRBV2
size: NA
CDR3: CASSPKREINYGYTF
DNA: TGTGCCAGCAGCCCAAAGCGAGAGATTAACTATGGCTACACCTTC

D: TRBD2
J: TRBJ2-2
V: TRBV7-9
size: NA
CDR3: CASSISGRHYTGELFF
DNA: TGTGCCAGCAGCATCAGCGGGAGACACTACACCGGGGAGCTGTTTTTT

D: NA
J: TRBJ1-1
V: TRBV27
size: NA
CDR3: CASSLLALNTEAFF
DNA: TGTGCCAGCAGTTTATTGGCGTTGAACACTGAAGCTTTCTTT

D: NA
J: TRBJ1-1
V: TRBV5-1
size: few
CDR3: CASSRGDTGEAFF
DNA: TGCGCCAGCAGCCGGGGAGATACTGGGGAAGCTTTCTTT

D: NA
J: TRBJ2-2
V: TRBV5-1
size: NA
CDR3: CASSKGQPNTGELFF
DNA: TGCGCCAGCAGCAAGGGACAACCGAACACCGGGGAGCTGTTTTTT

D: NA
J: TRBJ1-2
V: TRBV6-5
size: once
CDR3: CASSYWTSPYGYTF
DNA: TGTGCCAGCAGTTACTGGACCTCTCCCTATGGCTACACCTTC

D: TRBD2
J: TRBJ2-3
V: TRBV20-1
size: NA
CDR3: CSASRTSGSTDTQYF
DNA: TGCAGTGCTAGTCGGACTAGCGGGAGTACAGATACGCAGTATTTT

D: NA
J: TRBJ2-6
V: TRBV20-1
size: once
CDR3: CSAPPSSGANVLTF
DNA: TGCAGTGCACCCCCGAGCTCTGGGGCCAACGTCCTGACTTTC

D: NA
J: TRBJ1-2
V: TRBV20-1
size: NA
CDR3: CSARRGGQIAGYTF
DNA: TGCAGTGCTCGCCGGGGGGGTCAAATAGCGGGCTACACCTTC

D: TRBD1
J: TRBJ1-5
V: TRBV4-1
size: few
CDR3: CASSQESGGTNNQPQHF
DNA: TGCGCCAGCAGCCAAGAGTCAGGGGGGACTAACAATCAGCCCCAGCATTTT

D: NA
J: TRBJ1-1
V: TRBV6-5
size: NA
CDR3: CASSYSGGFEAFF
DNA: TGTGCCAGCAGTTACTCGGGGGGATTTGAAGCTTTCTTT

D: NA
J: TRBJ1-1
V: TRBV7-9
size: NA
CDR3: CASSSVGGAGFF
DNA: TGTGCCAGCAGCTCGGTTGGCGGAGCGGGTTTCTTT

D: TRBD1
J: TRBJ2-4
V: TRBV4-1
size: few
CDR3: CASSLLTTGSKNIQYF
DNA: TGCGCCAGCAGCCTACTTACGACAGGGAGCAAAAACATTCAGTACTTC

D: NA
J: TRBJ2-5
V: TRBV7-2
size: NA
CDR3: CASSPHLVETQYF
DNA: TGTGCCAGCAGCCCTCACCTGGTAGAGACCCAGTACTTC

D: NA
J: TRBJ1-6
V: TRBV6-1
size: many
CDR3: CASRTGSSYNSPLHF
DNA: TGTGCCAGCAGAACTGGGAGCTCCTATAATTCACCCCTCCACTTT

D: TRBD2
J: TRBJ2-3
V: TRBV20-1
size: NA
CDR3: CSARGGGAGAPTQYF
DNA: TGCAGTGCTAGAGGGGGCGGGGCGGGAGCCCCTACGCAGTATTTT

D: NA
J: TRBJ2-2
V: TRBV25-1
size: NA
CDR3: CASSAGFPGELFF
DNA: TGTGCCAGCAGTGCGGGATTCCCCGGGGAGCTGTTTTTT

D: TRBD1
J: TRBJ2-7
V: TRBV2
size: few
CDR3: CASNREGTGAYEQYF
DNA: TGTGCCAGCAACAGGGAAGGGACAGGGGCCTACGAGCAGTACTTC

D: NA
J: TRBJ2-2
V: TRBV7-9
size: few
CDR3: CASSLGSSSMAGELFF
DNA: TGTGCCAGCAGCTTAGGTTCGAGTTCGATGGCCGGGGAGCTGTTTTTT

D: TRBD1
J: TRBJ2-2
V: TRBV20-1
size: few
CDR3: CSATGTGYTGELFF
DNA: TGCAGTGCTACCGGGACAGGGTACACCGGGGAGCTGTTTTTT

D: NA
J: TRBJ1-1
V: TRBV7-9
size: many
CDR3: CASSFWGSEAFF
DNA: TGTGCCAGCAGCTTTTGGGGTTCTGAAGCTTTCTTT

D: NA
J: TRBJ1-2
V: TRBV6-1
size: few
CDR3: CASSELEKSYGYTF
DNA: TGTGCCAGCAGTGAATTGGAGAAAAGCTATGGCTACACCTTC

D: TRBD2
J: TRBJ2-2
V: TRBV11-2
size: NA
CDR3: CASTPTSGRVGGELFF
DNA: TGTGCCAGCACCCCGACTAGCGGGAGAGTGGGCGGGGAGCTGTTTTTT

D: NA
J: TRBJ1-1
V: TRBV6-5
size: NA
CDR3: CASSYSTARENTEAFF
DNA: TGTGCCAGCAGTTACTCGACGGCCAGGGAGAACACTGAAGCTTTCTTT

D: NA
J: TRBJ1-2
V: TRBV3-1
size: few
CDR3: CASSQGTTLAYGYTF
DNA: TGTGCCAGCAGCCAAGGGACAACTCTTGCCTATGGCTACACCTTC

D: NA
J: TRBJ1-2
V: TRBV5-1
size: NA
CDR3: CASSPGQGLSYTF
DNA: TGCGCCAGCAGCCCGGGGCAGGGGCTGAGCTACACCTTC

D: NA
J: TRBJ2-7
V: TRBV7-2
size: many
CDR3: CASSPRYYEQYF
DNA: TGTGCCAGCAGCCCACGTTACTACGAGCAGTACTTC